The following is a T cell receptor beta chain sequence with its context. The antigen it recognizes is unknown. No much larger clone is present one base from it, and per-base qualities are unavailable. This sample is drawn from a study of OX40 agonist ivuxolimab in advanced cancers. In the study overall: Ivuxolimab was an agonistic, fully human IgG2 monoclonal antibody directed against OX40 (CD134), a costimulatory receptor. In the dose-escalation cohort, 70% to 85% of patients were male, and the mean age was 60 years with a range of roughly 20 to 85. Partial responses occurred in three dose-escalation patients: two with cutaneous melanoma and one with hepatocellular carcinoma. The purpose of peripheral TCRbeta sequencing was to test whether ivuxolimab changed TCR sequence diversity and led to clonal T-cell expansion. Intravenous ivuxolimab was administered to patients every 2 weeks at six dose levels: 0.01, 0.1, 0.3, 1.5, 3 and 10 mg/kg. The monotherapy dose-escalation portion (N ≈ 52 patients) of the phase I ivuxolimab trial is reported in the paper. Among the roughly 52 dose-escalation patients, around 20 had hepatocellular carcinoma, roughly 15 melanoma, 9 renal cell carcinoma and 9 head and neck cancer. Prior anti-PD-1, anti-PD-L1 or anti-CTLA-4 therapy was permitted, and checkpoint inhibitors had been received by roughly 42% of dose-escalation patients. The investigation overall reported the following: Antigen specificity was not determined for the clonally expanded peripheral T cells. After ivuxolimab, CD8+ T cells had more expanded clones than CD4+ T cells on average. Low levels of normalized T-cell clonal expansion were also seen in some nonresponding patients. At doses of 0.1 to 3.0 mg/kg, clonal expansion of both CD4+ and CD8+ blood T cells was observed from baseline to week 6. In the 0.1-3.0 mg/kg groups, partial responders had among the lowest normalized peripheral clonal expansion, particularly in CD8+ T cells.

The trial excluded patients who had a history of autoimmune disease or who were on systemic immunosuppression. Peripheral blood for TCR sequencing was collected from all dose cohorts at baseline, on cycle 4 day 1, and on cycle 7 day 1. The samples were drawn from a first-in-human, open-label, multicenter phase I dose-escalation trial of ivuxolimab. Adults with locally advanced or metastatic melanoma, renal cell carcinoma, hepatocellular carcinoma or head and neck squamous cell carcinoma were enrolled in the trial. Before TCR sequencing, CD4+ and CD8+ T cells were separately sorted from peripheral blood. Genomic DNA was isolated from the sorted cells so that the TCRbeta CDR3 region could be sequenced. The immunoSEQ Assay was used to sequence the TCRbeta CDR3 regions. The table was pulled from immuneACCESS by TCRdb, which kept in-frame rearrangements only. Such tables lose some clones; where checked, under half of the loss comes from unresolved V genes, and the rest has no known cause. The sample includes roughly 64,000 clones, with about 86% observed a single time. The ten biggest clones cover about 2.2% of the sample.

From the cysteine up to the phenylalanine, the CDR3 has a length of 14 residues. The sequence is cut down to CDR3 DNA, 42 bases in frame from base 1. The junction shows trimming of 6 bases on V and 3 bases on J, plus 12 bases between the germline ends. From the germline V gene (reference sequence), CDR1 is SEHNR and CDR2 is FQNEAQ. The V and J genes are TRBV7-9 and TRBJ1-5; TRBD1 is possibly the D segment (6 matching bases). This TCR came from an adult with an advanced solid tumor such as melanoma, head and neck, liver or kidney cancer. The sequences come from CD4+ or CD8+ T cells sorted from blood, collected in a trial of the OX40 agonist ivuxolimab. At the DNA level, the sequence is TGTGCCAGCAGTTCCGGACAGATCAATCAGCCCCAGCATTTT. This yields the protein CASSSGQINQPQHF.